These T cell receptor beta chains were read from a single sample in a study of blood T cells in healthy people across ages. From the 5' RACE reads, TCRdb called clonotypes with MiXCR, one entry per CDR3 protein. This table has about 720,000 distinct CDR3 sequences, 22% appearing once. The sequenced sample consisted of blood. The receptors derive from a man aged 70 or older in good health. Each CDR3 is given with its conserved first and last residue. The D gene is left open where the match is weak. Rows give clone size only sometimes, using once, few, many, or a class for an expanded clone.

J gene | D gene | V gene | clone size | CDR3 protein | CDR3 DNA
TRBJ2-1 | NA | TRBV29-1 | few | CSASGDYNEQFF | TGCAGCGCCTCGGGAGACTACAATGAGCAGTTCTTC
TRBJ1-1 | TRBD1 | TRBV6-5 | NA | CASSLVGTGNTEAFF | TGTGCCAGCAGCCTCGTCGGGACAGGGAACACTGAAGCTTTCTTT
TRBJ1-1 | NA | TRBV5-1 | few | CASSLRRVDTEAFF | TGCGCCAGCAGCTTGCGCCGGGTGGATACTGAAGCTTTCTTT
TRBJ2-3 | NA | TRBV7-2 | many | CASSLASLTDTQYF | TGTGCCAGCAGCTTAGCCTCCCTCACAGATACGCAGTATTTT
TRBJ1-2 | TRBD1 | TRBV7-3 | NA | CASSIQGARGYTF | TGTGCCAGCAGCATCCAGGGGGCGCGTGGCTACACCTTC
TRBJ1-1 | NA | TRBV5-1 | NA | CASSSAGYEAFF | TGCGCCAGCAGCTCCGCAGGGTACGAAGCTTTCTTT
TRBJ2-1 | TRBD2 | TRBV27 | NA | CASIGTSGGAYNEQFF | TGTGCCAGCATTGGGACTAGCGGGGGGGCCTACAATGAGCAGTTCTTC
TRBJ2-1 | TRBD2 | TRBV4-2 | NA | CASSSPGSGRELFF | TGTGCCAGCAGCTCCCCGGGTAGCGGGAGGGAACTGTTCTTC
TRBJ2-3 | NA | TRBV7-2 | NA | CASSLYLEGREVTQYF | TGTGCCAGCAGCTTGTACCTAGAGGGCCGAGAGGTTACGCAGTATTTT
TRBJ2-1 | NA | TRBV12-3/TRBV12-4 | NA | CASRLAGSNEQFF | TGTGCCAGCAGGTTGGCGGGGTCGAATGAGCAGTTCTTC
TRBJ1-4 | NA | TRBV29-1 | NA | CSALTAFNEKLFF | TGCAGCGCCCTGACAGCCTTTAATGAAAAACTGTTTTTT
TRBJ1-5 | TRBD1 | TRBV20-1 | few | CSARALQGYGSNQPQHF | TGCAGTGCTAGAGCCCTACAGGGGTACGGAAGCAATCAGCCCCAGCATTTT
TRBJ1-1 | NA | TRBV29-1 | many | CSVEPGWNTEAFF | TGCAGCGTCGAACCGGGTTGGAACACTGAAGCTTTCTTT
TRBJ2-5 | NA | TRBV7-2 | few | CASSLEAAQTQYF | TGTGCCAGCAGCTTAGAAGCGGCCCAGACCCAGTACTTC
TRBJ2-3 | NA | TRBV10-3 | few | CATTGSTDTQYF | TGTGCCACCACAGGGAGCACAGATACGCAGTATTTT
TRBJ2-5 | NA | TRBV11-2 | NA | CASSQNGGSRTQYF | TGTGCCAGCAGCCAGAATGGTGGTTCGCGGACCCAGTACTTC
TRBJ2-3 | NA | TRBV24-1 | NA | CATSEGVPDTQYF | TGTGCCACCAGTGAGGGAGTCCCAGATACGCAGTATTTT
TRBJ2-5 | NA | TRBV29-1 | many | CSVRTDQETQYF | TGCAGCGTTCGGACAGACCAAGAGACCCAGTACTTC
TRBJ1-5 | TRBD1 | TRBV3-1 | NA | CASSQDRGAQPQHF | TGTGCCAGCAGCCAAGACAGGGGGGCTCAGCCCCAGCATTTT
TRBJ1-3 | NA | TRBV29-1 | few | CSVRGQGNTIYF | TGCAGCGTCCGCGGACAGGGAAACACCATATATTTT
TRBJ2-2 | TRBD1 | TRBV12-3/TRBV12-4 | NA | CASRKQGVKTGELFF | TGTGCCAGCAGGAAACAGGGGGTAAAGACCGGGGAGCTGTTTTTT
TRBJ1-5 | NA | TRBV3-1 | NA | CASSQALNQPQHF | TGTGCCAGCAGCCAGGCCCTCAATCAGCCCCAGCATTTT
TRBJ1-5 | NA | TRBV4-2 | many | CASSQGLGQPQHF | TGTGCCAGCAGCCAAGGGTTAGGTCAGCCCCAGCATTTT
TRBJ2-1 | NA | TRBV4-3 | NA | CASSHWIASENNEQFF | TGCGCCAGCAGCCATTGGATCGCTAGCGAGAACAATGAGCAGTTCTTC
TRBJ2-5 | NA | TRBV5-5 | NA | CASSLTIQGTQYF | TGTGCCAGTAGCTTGACGATTCAAGGGACCCAGTACTTC
TRBJ1-1 | TRBD1 | TRBV20-1 | few | CSASRAGGRNTEAFF | TGCAGTGCTAGTCGGGCAGGGGGCAGGAACACTGAAGCTTTCTTT
TRBJ2-2 | NA | TRBV29-1 | once | CSAVLQASGELFF | TGCAGCGCTGTCTTACAGGCATCCGGGGAGCTGTTTTTT
TRBJ2-1 | NA | TRBV7-2 | few | CASSLPQGRSGAPYNEQFF | TGTGCCAGCAGCTTACCACAGGGGCGGAGCGGGGCCCCCTACAATGAGCAGTTCTTC
TRBJ2-2 | NA | TRBV12-5 | NA | CASGLGQSGELFF | TGTGCTAGTGGTCTAGGACAGTCCGGGGAGCTGTTTTTT
TRBJ1-5 | NA | TRBV10-3 | NA | CAISGSQGPGQPQHF | TGTGCCATCAGCGGTTCCCAGGGACCGGGTCAGCCCCAGCATTTT
TRBJ2-2 | TRBD2 | TRBV6-5 | few | CASKLAGRAGELFF | TGTGCCAGCAAGTTAGCGGGTCGGGCCGGGGAGCTGTTTTTT
TRBJ2-1 | TRBD2 | TRBV20-1 | NA | CSATRTRRNQVQFF | TGCAGTGCTACGAGGACTAGAAGGAACCAAGTGCAGTTCTTC
TRBJ2-3 | NA | TRBV5-4 | NA | CASSQDSNSDTQYF | TGTGCCAGCAGCCAGGACAGTAACTCAGATACGCAGTATTTT
TRBJ1-4 | NA | TRBV10-1 | few | CASSGSVRQSATNEKLFF | TGCGCCAGCAGTGGGTCGGTAAGGCAGTCGGCAACTAATGAAAAACTGTTTTTT
TRBJ1-1 | NA | TRBV5-1 | NA | CASSLTAGVPEAFF | TGCGCCAGCAGCTTGACCGCAGGGGTCCCTGAAGCTTTCTTT
TRBJ1-4 | TRBD1 | TRBV7-9 | NA | CASSLADRTPYEKLFF | TGTGCCAGCAGCTTAGCGGACAGGACCCCTTACGAAAAACTGTTTTTT
TRBJ2-1 | NA | TRBV7-8 | NA | CASSWGTLGAVSTPGQFF | TGTGCCAGCAGCTGGGGGACCCTTGGAGCTGTGTCGACTCCAGGGCAGTTCTTC
TRBJ1-1 | NA | TRBV4-3 | few | CASSQDRTTKAFF | TGCGCCAGCAGCCAAGATCGGACAACCAAGGCTTTCTTT
TRBJ1-2 | NA | TRBV6-4 | few | CAGSERDGDGYTF | TGTGCCGGCAGTGAAAGGGACGGTGATGGCTACACCTTC
TRBJ2-4 | TRBD1 | TRBV3-1 | NA | CASSPTSTGNIQYF | TGTGCCAGCAGCCCAACCTCGACAGGGAACATTCAGTACTTC
TRBJ2-1 | NA | TRBV5-6 | NA | CASSDDRRYEQFF | TGTGCCAGCAGCGATGACAGGCGCTATGAGCAGTTCTTC
TRBJ1-4 | NA | TRBV14 | many | CASSQDRAGFFGNEKLFF | TGTGCCAGCAGCCAAGACCGTGCAGGCTTCTTTGGGAATGAAAAACTGTTTTTT